This T cell receptor beta chain was recovered during a study of PD-1 blockade in classical Hodgkin lymphoma. Indicated time point: cycle 4 day 1 (C4D1), after 6 weeks of nivolumab. Every patient experienced relapse after autologous stem cell transplantation, and brentuximab vedotin exposure varied. Clones were read by immunoSEQ multiplex PCR, and TCRdb kept only the in-frame ones, dropping some. The sample consists of 45,000 or so clones, 78% of them appearing once. The CDR3 consists of 13 residues. Trimming stripped 0 bases from V and 4 bases from J, with 7 bases between. Germline V gene lookup returns CDR1 LNHDA and CDR2 SQIVND (reference sequence).

This TCR derives from a human donor with classical Hodgkin lymphoma. This sample comprised peripheral blood mononuclear cells (PBMCs), obtained before the fourth cycle of nivolumab. The gene calls are TRBV19 and TRBJ2-7; D unclear. CDR3 DNA sequence: TGTGCCAGTAGTATAGATAAGGGATACGAGCAGTACTTC. As protein: CASSIDKGYEQYF. Looking up the rest from reference TRBV19 and TRBJ2-7 gives the full variable domain: DGGITQSPKYLFRKEGQNVTLSCEQNLNHDAMYWYRQDPGQGLRLIYYSQIVNDFQKGDIAEGYSVSREKKESFPLTVTSAQKNPTAFYLCASSIDKGYEQYFGPGTRLTVT.